A selection of T cell receptor beta chains follows, all from one sample in a study of OX40 agonist ivuxolimab in advanced cancers. Method: immunoSEQ multiplex PCR; TCRdb's copy keeps in-frame clones and lacks some. Of 70,000 to 95,000 clones detected, approximately 94% appear once; the ten largest clones hold 8.5% to 10%. The source material was CD4+ or CD8+ T cells sorted from blood, sampled in a trial of the OX40 agonist ivuxolimab. Receptors originate from an adult with an advanced solid tumor such as melanoma, head and neck, liver or kidney cancer. Each CDR3 is given with its conserved first and last residue. Fields, in order: CDR3 protein, J gene, V gene, D gene, clone size. The D gene is left open where the match is weak. Expanded clones get a size class; other rows say once, few or many, or leave the size out.

CASSLTGGISYNEQFF,TRBJ2-1,TRBV11-2,-,-
CASSKGEETQYF,TRBJ2-5,TRBV19,-,-
CASARGLYSGGYNEQFF,TRBJ2-1,TRBV4-1,TRBD2,-
CASSYRVSYEQYF,TRBJ2-7,TRBV6-5,-,-
CASSQEKAGVDYNEQFF,TRBJ2-1,TRBV4-3,TRBD2,-
CASSAALAGAPRYNEQFF,TRBJ2-1,TRBV7-2,TRBD2,once
CASSDLYTASSSYEQYF,TRBJ2-7,TRBV28,-,-
CASSQAASGYNEQFF,TRBJ2-1,TRBV4-1,TRBD2,-
CASSYSPGSNYGYTF,TRBJ1-2,TRBV6-5,-,-
CASSGGGDTEAFF,TRBJ1-1,TRBV9,-,-
CASSQGLRGETQYF,TRBJ2-5,TRBV4-1,-,-
CASSVSGGAGETQYF,TRBJ2-5,TRBV9,TRBD2,-
CASSPGERNQPQHF,TRBJ1-5,TRBV7-9,-,-
CATRGGGYEQYF,TRBJ2-7,TRBV6-1,TRBD2,once
CASSLTGGNSPLHF,TRBJ1-6,TRBV27,TRBD1,once
CASSLQGFNQPQHF,TRBJ1-5,TRBV27,-,-
CATSRGNDRYEQYF,TRBJ2-7,TRBV15,-,-
CASSIWGGDDRSTDTQYF,TRBJ2-3,TRBV19,-,-
CASTSREGVTYEQYF,TRBJ2-7,TRBV7-8,-,-
CASSSWEGETQYF,TRBJ2-5,TRBV19,TRBD2,few
CASSYGTGGYEQYF,TRBJ2-7,TRBV5-1,TRBD1,-
CASSEPGQGANYGYTF,TRBJ1-2,TRBV6-1,TRBD1,-
CASSSGTATGELFF,TRBJ2-2,TRBV27,TRBD1,-
CASSPHSNTEAFF,TRBJ1-1,TRBV7-9,-,-
CASSEGTVGYTF,TRBJ1-2,TRBV28,TRBD1,few
CASSIWMAYEQYF,TRBJ2-7,TRBV5-6,-,-
CASSDREIDEQYF,TRBJ2-7,TRBV6-6,TRBD1,-
CASSLTAGVYEQYF,TRBJ2-7,TRBV4-3,TRBD2,-
CASSYSRGGYEQYF,TRBJ2-7,TRBV6-6,TRBD2,-
CASSLFDRVGSPLHF,TRBJ1-6,TRBV28,TRBD1,-
CASIRGDRGQETQYF,TRBJ2-5,TRBV23-1,-,-
CASGLPAGHQPQHF,TRBJ1-5,TRBV12-5,-,-
CASSILSRGRGYTF,TRBJ1-2,TRBV28,-,-
CASSEVPRRGITGELFF,TRBJ2-2,TRBV11-1,-,-
CASSVTGGPYNEQFF,TRBJ2-1,TRBV5-5,TRBD1,-
CASSQDQGTSNEQFF,TRBJ2-1,TRBV4-3,TRBD2,-
CASRDRGEQYF,TRBJ2-7,TRBV27,-,-
CASSSYSGSRNEQFF,TRBJ2-1,TRBV27,TRBD2,-
CASSMEQSSYEQYF,TRBJ2-7,TRBV19,-,-
CASSQGHNGYTF,TRBJ1-2,TRBV4-1,-,-